Listed below are T cell receptor beta chains from one sample, sequenced in a study of molecular identifiers for immune sequencing clone quantification. TCRdb re-called the PCR reads with MiXCR, one entry per CDR3 protein. The sample has about 640,000 distinct CDR3 sequences; just under 20% are singletons. The specimen was naive CD8+ T cells from blood, with Jurkat cell RNA spiked in. The receptors stem from a human donor in good health. Some libraries in this study had Jurkat cell RNA spiked in. The CDR3 runs from the conserved cysteine through the conserved F or W. D genes are given only for firm matches. Part of the rows lack a size; the others show once, few, many or a class for expanded clones.

TRBJ2-3 | TRBV29-1 | NA | many | TGCAGCGTTGTAGGGGCGGGTACGCAGTATTTT | CSVVGAGTQYF
TRBJ2-5 | TRBV6-2/TRBV6-3 | NA | many | TGTGCCAGCAGTTACTTGTGGGACGGAGAGACCCAGTACTTC | CASSYLWDGETQYF
TRBJ2-1 | TRBV2 | NA | few | TGTGCCAGCAACCCAGGGGACTCCTACAATGAGCAGTTCTTC | CASNPGDSYNEQFF
TRBJ1-2 | TRBV4-1 | TRBD1 | NA | TGCGCCAGCAGCCAAGATCGGAGGACAGGGCCTTCTAACTATGGCTACACCTTC | CASSQDRRTGPSNYGYTF
TRBJ2-7 | TRBV29-1 | NA | NA | TGCAGCGTTGAGGGACTGTCGAGCTCCTACGAGCAGTACTTC | CSVEGLSSSYEQYF
TRBJ1-3 | TRBV2 | NA | NA | TGTGCCGGCAAGGCGGGAGGAAACACCATATACTTT | CAGKAGGNTIYF
TRBJ2-5 | TRBV7-9 | NA | many | TGTGCCAGCAACCTTCGACCCTATCAGGAGACCCAGTACTTC | CASNLRPYQETQYF
TRBJ1-1 | TRBV6-2/TRBV6-3 | NA | NA | TGTGCCAGCAGTTCCGGCGCCCGGACTGAAGCTTTCTTT | CASSSGARTEAFF
TRBJ2-7 | TRBV11-2 | NA | NA | TGTGCCAGCAGCGCGGCTTCGGCCTACGAGCAGTACTTC | CASSAASAYEQYF
TRBJ2-1 | TRBV6-5 | TRBD2 | NA | TGTGCCAGCAGTTACCTTTCTAGCGGATGGAGAAGCACCTACAATGAGCAGTTCTTC | CASSYLSSGWRSTYNEQFF
TRBJ2-3 | TRBV6-2/TRBV6-3 | NA | NA | TGTGCCAGCAGGTGGGCCCCCCACTTTACGCAGTATTTT | CASRWAPHFTQYF
TRBJ2-3 | TRBV7-9 | NA | many | TGTGCCAGCAGCCCCATCAGGGCCGCGGGAGATACGCAGTATTTT | CASSPIRAAGDTQYF